Presented here are 26 T cell receptor beta chains from one specimen sequenced in a study of cytomegalovirus exposure and HLA in healthy donors. Amplification used 60 Vbeta primers and 13 Jbeta primers. Produced via immunoSEQ multiplex PCR; TCRdb's table is partial and in-frame only. The sample has around 92,000 clones, over 80% seen once; the top ten hold approximately 4%. Material for sequencing was PBMCs. These receptors were obtained from a female donor in good health and CMV-seropositive.

The gene calls are TRBV27 and TRBJ2-2, with 8 bases that match TRBD1. Germline CDR1 MNHEY, CDR2 SMNVEV (reference sequence). This CDR3 is 16 amino acids long. V shed 5 bases and J 1 base; nucleotides not matched to a gene: 6. CDR3 coding DNA: TGTGCCAGCAGTCCCCGGGACAGGTTGAACACCGGGGAGCTGTTTTTT. Encoded protein: CASSPRDRLNTGELFF.

For this clone: One junction end disagrees with the germline gene, perhaps due to a read error. This chain joins TRBV6-5 and TRBJ1-1; D is undetermined. Germline V gene sequence: CDR1 MNHEY, CDR2 SVGAGI. The CDR3 contains 14 residues. The CDR3 nucleotides read TGTGCCAGTAGTTTCCAGGTTCGGAACACTGAAGCTTTCTTT. Translating gives CASSFQVRNTEAFF.

This chain links TRBV2 with TRBJ2-1; TRBD1 aligns across 7 bases. The CDR3 sequence is 17 residues long. Germline-derived CDR1 and CDR2 are SNHLY and FYNNEI. V shed 8 bases, J shed 6 bases, and the junction held 19 bases outside the gene matches. CDR3: CASVKNQDRVPGNEQFF. CDR3 sequence (DNA): TGTGCCAGCGTTAAGAACCAAGACAGGGTCCCCGGCAATGAGCAGTTCTTC.

The chain couples TRBV2 to TRBJ2-5; 11 nucleotides align to TRBD1. The CDR3 sequence is 14 residues long. After removal of 5 bases from V and 4 bases from J, the junction contained 3 bases not matched to a gene. Germline V lookup: CDR1 SNHLY, CDR2 FYNNEI. The CDR3 loop reads CASSWDRGRETQYF. The CDR3 coding sequence is TGTGCCAGCAGTTGGGACAGGGGGAGAGAGACCCAGTACTTC.

The chain is built from TRBV9 and TRBJ2-7; D might be TRBD2 (6 bases). This CDR3 region has 12 residues. Germline V gives CDR1 SGDLS, CDR2 YYNGEE. V was clipped by 7 bases and J by 0 bases, with 8 bases between them. As DNA, the CDR3 is TGTGCCAGCGGGAGGAGCTCCTACGAGCAGTACTTC. Its protein is CASGRSSYEQYF.

This clone came up a few times. The J gene is TRBJ2-3, the V gene TRBV19; 10 bases match TRBD2. With V trimmed by 8 bases and J by 1 base, 3 bases remained unmatched. The CDR3 spans 14 residues. From germline, CDR1 is LNHDA and CDR2 SQIVND (reference sequence). This CDR3 reads CASEGTSGTDTQYF. In DNA form, the CDR3 reads TGTGCCAGTGAGGGGACTAGCGGCACAGATACGCAGTATTTT.

V gene TRBV9 combines with J gene TRBJ1-4; TRBD1 might be the D (6 bases). Deletions cut 4 bases from V and 7 bases from J, with 17 bases between. Looked up from germline, CDR1 is SGDLS and CDR2 is YYNGEE. The CDR3 runs 15 residues. This CDR3 is CASSPRAGVSEKLFF. The CDR3, as DNA: TGTGCCAGCAGCCCCAGGGCAGGGGTTAGTGAAAAACTGTTTTTT.

J is TRBJ1-1 and V is TRBV5-4; 8 bases are a match to TRBD1. This CDR3 is 16 amino acids long. Germline trimming cut 4 bases from V and 1 base from J; bases unmatched to any gene: 9. CDR1 SGHNT and CDR2 YYREEE come from the germline V gene (reference sequence). The CDR3 DNA follows: TGTGCCAGCAGCGGAACAGGGGGATGGGCGAACACTGAAGCTTTCTTT. Its protein is CASSGTGGWANTEAFF.

This clone has only one observation. The rearrangement links TRBV7-6 to TRBJ1-3, with a possible D match to TRBD1 (5 bases). Trimming pared 4 bases from V and 0 bases from J, leaving 16 bases between. The CDR3 runs to 17 residues. CDR1 SGHVS and CDR2 FNYEAQ come from the germline V gene. This CDR3 reads CASSSRQGVLSGNTIYF. For the CDR3, the DNA is TGTGCCAGCAGCTCTAGGCAAGGGGTCCTCTCTGGAAACACCATATATTTT.

The gene calls are TRBV25-1 and TRBJ2-6; possible D gene TRBD1, 5 bases. The germline gives CDR1 MGHDK, CDR2 SYGVNS. V was cut by 4 bases and J by 1 base, with 8 bases left in between. CDR3 length: 15 amino acids. CDR3 coding DNA: TGTGCCAGCAGTGTCCCAGGGTCTGGGGCCAACGTCCTGACTTTC. Protein: CASSVPGSGANVLTF.

The V gene is TRBV5-1, the J gene TRBJ2-5; TRBD2 agrees at 11 bases. Matching the DNA end better, TRBJ2-7 makes the J call doubtful. The germline CDR1 and CDR2 sequences are SGHRS and YFSETQ. The CDR3 is made up of 16 amino acids. CDR3 in DNA: TGCGCCAGCAGCTTCGTAGCGGGGGGGCACTCCTACGAGCAGTACTTC. Translated: CASSFVAGGHSYEQYF.

This clone was detected a few times. The chain is built from TRBV27 and TRBJ1-1, with D possibly TRBD1 on 5 matching bases. With 4 bases removed from V and 0 bases from J, the gap between germline ends came to 12 bases. Germline assignment: CDR1 MNHEY and CDR2 SMNVEV (reference sequence). This CDR3 contains 15 residues. The CDR3 sequence is CASSYTTAVNTEAFF. The CDR3 DNA reads TGTGCCAGCAGTTATACGACAGCAGTGAACACTGAAGCTTTCTTT.

The chain links TRBV5-1 to TRBJ2-5, with 7 bases that match TRBD1. Losses at the gene ends were 2 bases for V and 2 bases for J; bases not matched to a gene: 6. The CDR3 runs to 15 residues. Per the germline V gene, CDR1 is SGHRS and CDR2 is YFSETQ. CDR3 residues: CASSFRQGRQETQYF. CDR3 coding DNA: TGCGCCAGCAGCTTCAGACAGGGACGACAAGAGACCCAGTACTTC.

V gene TRBV9 combines with J gene TRBJ2-7; 7 nucleotides match TRBD2. The ends lost 2 bases at V and 1 base at J; junction bases unmatched: 3. Germline V gene lookup returns CDR1 SGDLS and CDR2 YYNGEE. This CDR3 is built from 14 residues. The CDR3 loop is CASSVGTNSYEQYF. CDR3 coding DNA: TGTGCCAGCAGCGTCGGGACTAATTCCTACGAGCAGTACTTC. Combining the CDR3 with reference TRBV9 and TRBJ2-7 gives the whole variable domain DSGVTQTPKHLITATGQRVTLRCSPRSGDLSVYWYQQSLDQGLQFLIQYYNGEERAKGNILERFSAQQFPDLHSELNLSSLELGDSALYFCASSVGTNSYEQYFGPGTRLTVT.

The chain carries TRBV15 and TRBJ2-3; D is uncertain. The V end was cut by 2 bases, the J end by 4 bases, with 13 bases between. This CDR3 has 15 amino acids. The germline gives CDR1 LNHNV, CDR2 YYDKDF (reference sequence). CDR3 DNA: TGTGCCACCAGCAGAATTAGGAGCCGGGCAGATACGCAGTATTTT. It yields the protein CATSRIRSRADTQYF.

The CDR3, as DNA: TGTGCCAGCATAAGCTTACAGGGGTCCCGGCACTCTGGGGCCAACGTCCTGACTTTC. Translated: CASISLQGSRHSGANVLTF. V is TRBV2 and J is TRBJ2-6, with TRBD1 identical over 7 bases. V shed 7 bases and J 0 bases; nucleotides not matched to a gene: 15. The CDR3 length is 19 residues. Per the germline V gene, CDR1 is SNHLY and CDR2 is FYNNEI.

The chain has TRBV25-1 and TRBJ2-7; 10 nucleotides line up with TRBD1. Germline CDR1 is MGHDK and CDR2 is SYGVNS. The length of the CDR3 is 16 residues. V gave up 4 bases and J gave up 1 base; unmatched junction bases: 7. The CDR3 is CASSGVRTGGSYEQYF. Here the CDR3 DNA reads TGTGCCAGCAGTGGGGTCCGGACAGGGGGGTCCTACGAGCAGTACTTC.

In its sample, this clone was seen a few times. The chain is built from TRBV4-2 and TRBJ2-4; TRBD2 might be the D (6 bases). Germline CDR1 LGHNA, CDR2 YNFKEQ. This CDR3 is 16 amino acids long. V dropped 1 base and J dropped 8 bases, with 18 bases sitting between them. In DNA, the CDR3 is TGTGCCAGCAGCCAAGCGGCAGGCGGGGAGCACGACATTCAGTACTTC. This sequence encodes CASSQAAGGEHDIQYF.

The CDR3 loop is CASKLMDRGRATEAFF. The CDR3 region has the DNA TGTGCCAGCAAACTAATGGACAGGGGGCGCGCCACTGAAGCTTTCTTT. This chain links TRBV6-6 with TRBJ1-1; 11 bases are a match to TRBD1. The CDR3 extends over 16 amino acids. The trim removed 7 bases at V and 4 bases at J, leaving 11 bases unmatched. Germline V lookup: CDR1 MNHNY, CDR2 SVGAGI (reference sequence).

V usage is TRBV7-8 and J usage is TRBJ1-1; no clear D gene. Trimming shortened V by 1 base and J by 2 bases, and 8 bases separated the two germline ends. The germline V gene encodes CDR1 SGHVS and CDR2 FQNEAQ. The CDR3 has 14 amino acids. This chain's CDR3 is CASSLEHANTEAFF. CDR3 nucleotide sequence: TGTGCCAGCAGCTTAGAACATGCTAACACTGAAGCTTTCTTT.

The chain uses TRBV20-1 and TRBJ2-1; D is unresolved. The germline V gene encodes CDR1 DFQATT and CDR2 SNEGSKA (reference sequence). The length of the CDR3 is 11 residues. Trimming left V 3 bases short and J 6 bases short, with 6 bases between. As DNA, the CDR3 is TGCAGTGCTAGGAGTGCCAATGAGCAGTTCTTC. The encoded protein is CSARSANEQFF.

The chain joins TRBV11-2 to TRBJ2-1; D ambiguous. The CDR3 is 12 amino acids. The germline V gene has CDR1 SGHAT and CDR2 FQNNGV. The V end was cut by 5 bases, the J end by 9 bases, with 11 bases between. The CDR3: CASSPLSGEQFF. The CDR3 DNA follows: TGTGCCAGCAGCCCATTATCGGGTGAGCAGTTCTTC. Looking up the rest from reference TRBV11-2 and TRBJ2-1 gives the full variable domain: EAGVAQSPRYKIIEKRQSVAFWCNPISGHATLYWYQQILGQGPKLLIQFQNNGVVDDSQLPKDRFSAERLKGVDSTLKIQPAKLEDSAVYLCASSPLSGEQFFGPGTRLTVL.

V is TRBV10-1 and J is TRBJ2-7, with 8 nucleotides matching TRBD2. CDR3 length: 13 amino acids. CDR1 WNHNN and CDR2 SYGVQD come from the germline V gene (reference sequence). Trimming at V came to 5 bases and at J to 9 bases, leaving 9 bases not matched to a gene. The CDR3 region is CASSPGLERWQYF. The CDR3, as DNA: TGCGCCAGCAGTCCGGGACTAGAAAGGTGGCAGTACTTC.

The gene calls are TRBV5-1 and TRBJ1-4, with 7 nucleotides matching TRBD1. CDR1 and CDR2 from the germline V gene are SGHRS and YFSETQ. The CDR3 length is 15 residues. The V gene end was trimmed by 7 bases and the J gene end by 5 bases; junction bases not matched to a gene: 11. CDR3 sequence (DNA): TGCGCCAGCGGCCATACAGGGGAGACGAATGAAAAACTGTTTTTT. As protein: CASGHTGETNEKLFF.

This chain connects TRBV7-9 to TRBJ2-2; D unresolved. Trimming cost V 2 bases and J 6 bases, with 10 bases left between them. CDR1 is SEHNR and CDR2 is FQNEAQ in the germline V gene (reference sequence). The CDR3 totals 14 residues. As DNA, the CDR3 is TGTGCCAGCAGCTTATATCAGGATCCCGGGGAGCTGTTTTTT. Its protein product is CASSLYQDPGELFF.

The rearrangement links TRBV2 to TRBJ1-1; TRBD1 matches at 7 bases. J gave up 2 bases and V 6 bases, and 9 bases lay outside the gene matches. This CDR3 has 15 residues. In germline, CDR1 is SNHLY, CDR2 FYNNEI. CDR3 loop: CASRELGQTNTEAFF. The CDR3 coding sequence is TGTGCCAGCAGGGAACTGGGACAGACAAACACTGAAGCTTTCTTT.